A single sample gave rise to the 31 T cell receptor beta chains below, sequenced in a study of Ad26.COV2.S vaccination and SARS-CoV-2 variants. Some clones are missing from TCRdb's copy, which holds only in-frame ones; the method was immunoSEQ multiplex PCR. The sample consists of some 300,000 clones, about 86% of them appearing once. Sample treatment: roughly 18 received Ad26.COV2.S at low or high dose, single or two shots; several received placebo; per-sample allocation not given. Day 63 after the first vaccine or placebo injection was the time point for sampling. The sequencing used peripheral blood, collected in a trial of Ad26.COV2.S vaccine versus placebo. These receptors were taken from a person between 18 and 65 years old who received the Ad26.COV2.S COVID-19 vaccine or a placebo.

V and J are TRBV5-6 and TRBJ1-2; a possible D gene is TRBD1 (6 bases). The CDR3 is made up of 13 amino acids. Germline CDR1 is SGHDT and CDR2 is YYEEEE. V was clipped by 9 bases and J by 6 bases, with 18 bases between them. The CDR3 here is CATTLDRSNGYTF. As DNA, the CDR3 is TGTGCCACAACCCTAGACAGGTCTAATGGCTACACCTTC. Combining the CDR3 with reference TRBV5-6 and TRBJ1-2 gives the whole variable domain DAGVTQSPTHLIKTRGQQVTLRCSPKSGHDTVSWYQQALGQGPQFIFQYYEEEERQRGNFPDRFSGHQFPNYSSELNVNALLLGDSALYLCATTLDRSNGYTFGSGTRLTVV.

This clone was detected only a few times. The CDR3 region is CASSLSWQGGYGYTF. CDR3 bases: TGTGCCAGCAGCTTATCCTGGCAGGGGGGGTATGGCTACACCTTC. This rearrangement joins TRBV7-9 to TRBJ1-2, with TRBD1 matching 7 bases. Trimming took 2 bases from V and 5 from J; bases not matched to a gene: 8. CDR1 is SEHNR and CDR2 is FQNEAQ in the germline V gene (reference sequence). The CDR3 extends over 15 amino acids.

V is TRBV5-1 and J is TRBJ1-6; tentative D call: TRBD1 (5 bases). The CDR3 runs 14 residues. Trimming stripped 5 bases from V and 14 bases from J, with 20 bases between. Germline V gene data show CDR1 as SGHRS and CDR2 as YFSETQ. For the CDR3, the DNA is TGCGCCAGCAGGCGGGACCCCCGTGTCGGCGCCCTCCACTTT. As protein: CASRRDPRVGALHF.

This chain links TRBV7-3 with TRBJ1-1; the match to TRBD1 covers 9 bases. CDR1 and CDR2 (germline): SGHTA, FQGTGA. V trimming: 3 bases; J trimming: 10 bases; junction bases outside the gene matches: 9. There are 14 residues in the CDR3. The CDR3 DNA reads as TGTGCCAGCAGCTTGGGGACAGGGCTCGCAGGAGCTTTCTTT. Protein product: CASSLGTGLAGAFF.

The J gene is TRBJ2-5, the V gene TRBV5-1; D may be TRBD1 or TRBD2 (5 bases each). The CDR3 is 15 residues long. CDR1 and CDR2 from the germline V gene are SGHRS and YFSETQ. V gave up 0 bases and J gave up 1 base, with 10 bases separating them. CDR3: CASSLVAGSQETQYF. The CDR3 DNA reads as TGCGCCAGCAGCTTGGTCGCAGGGAGCCAAGAGACCCAGTACTTC.

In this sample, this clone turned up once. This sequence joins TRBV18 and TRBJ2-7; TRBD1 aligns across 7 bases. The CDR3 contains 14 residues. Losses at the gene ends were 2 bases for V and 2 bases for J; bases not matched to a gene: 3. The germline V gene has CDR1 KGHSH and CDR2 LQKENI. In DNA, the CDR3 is TGTGCCAGCTCACCAAGACAGGGACCCTACGAGCAGTACTTC. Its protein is CASSPRQGPYEQYF. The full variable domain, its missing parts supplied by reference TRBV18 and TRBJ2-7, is NAGVMQNPRHLVRRRGQEARLRCSPMKGHSHVYWYRQLPEEGLKFMVYLQKENIIDESGMPKERFSAEFPKEGPSILRIQQVVRGDSAAYFCASSPRQGPYEQYFGPGTRLTVT.

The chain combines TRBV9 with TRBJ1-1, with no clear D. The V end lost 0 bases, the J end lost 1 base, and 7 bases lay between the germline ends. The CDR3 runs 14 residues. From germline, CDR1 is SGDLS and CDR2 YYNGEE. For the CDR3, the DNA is TGTGCCAGCAGCGTAGATCCGAGGAACACTGAAGCTTTCTTT. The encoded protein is CASSVDPRNTEAFF. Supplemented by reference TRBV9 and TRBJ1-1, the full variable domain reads DSGVTQTPKHLITATGQRVTLRCSPRSGDLSVYWYQQSLDQGLQFLIQYYNGEERAKGNILERFSAQQFPDLHSELNLSSLELGDSALYFCASSVDPRNTEAFFGQGTRLTVV.

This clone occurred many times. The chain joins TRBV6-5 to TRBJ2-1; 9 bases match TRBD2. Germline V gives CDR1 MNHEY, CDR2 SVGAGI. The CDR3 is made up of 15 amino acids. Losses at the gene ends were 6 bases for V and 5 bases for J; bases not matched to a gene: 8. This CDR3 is CASSVGLALHNEQFF. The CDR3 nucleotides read TGTGCCAGCAGCGTGGGACTAGCTTTACACAATGAGCAGTTCTTC.

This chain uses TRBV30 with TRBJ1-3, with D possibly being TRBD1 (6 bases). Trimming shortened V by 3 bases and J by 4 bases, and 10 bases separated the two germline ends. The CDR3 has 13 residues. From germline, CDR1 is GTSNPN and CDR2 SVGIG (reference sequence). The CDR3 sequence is CAWSGDRGNTIYF. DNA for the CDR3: TGTGCCTGGAGCGGAGACAGGGGAAACACCATATATTTT. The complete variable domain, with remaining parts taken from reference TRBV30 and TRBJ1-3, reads SQTIHQWPATLVQPVGSPLSLECTVEGTSNPNLYWYRQAAGRGLQLLFYSVGIGQISSEVPQNLSASRPQDRQFILSSKKLLLSDSGFYLCAWSGDRGNTIYFGEGSWLTVV.

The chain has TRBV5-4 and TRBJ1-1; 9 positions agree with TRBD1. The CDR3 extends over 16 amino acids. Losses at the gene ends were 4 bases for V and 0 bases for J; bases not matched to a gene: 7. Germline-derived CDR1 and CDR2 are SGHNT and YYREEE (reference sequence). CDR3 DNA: TGTGCCAGCAGCCAAATAAACAGGGGGCTGAACACTGAAGCTTTCTTT. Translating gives CASSQINRGLNTEAFF.

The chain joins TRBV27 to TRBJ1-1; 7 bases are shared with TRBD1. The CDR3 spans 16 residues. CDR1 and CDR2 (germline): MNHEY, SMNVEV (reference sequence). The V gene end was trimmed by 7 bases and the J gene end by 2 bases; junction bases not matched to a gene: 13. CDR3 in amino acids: CASKPGGTGGNTEAFF. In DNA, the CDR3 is TGTGCCAGCAAACCAGGGGGGACGGGGGGCAACACTGAAGCTTTCTTT.

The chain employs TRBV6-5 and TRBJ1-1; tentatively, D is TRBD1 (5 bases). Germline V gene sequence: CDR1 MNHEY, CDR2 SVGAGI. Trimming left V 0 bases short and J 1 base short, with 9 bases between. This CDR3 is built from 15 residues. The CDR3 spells CASSYSEGRNTEAFF. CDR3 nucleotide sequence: TGTGCCAGCAGTTACTCGGAGGGGAGGAACACTGAAGCTTTCTTT.

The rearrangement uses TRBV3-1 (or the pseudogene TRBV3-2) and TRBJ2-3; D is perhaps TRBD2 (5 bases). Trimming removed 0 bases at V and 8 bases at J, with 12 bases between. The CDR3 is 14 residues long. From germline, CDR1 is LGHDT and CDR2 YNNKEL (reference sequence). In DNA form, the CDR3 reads TGTGCCAGCAGCCAAGATCATGTCGCGGGTACGCAGTATTTT. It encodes CASSQDHVAGTQYF.

The CDR3: CASSLETVGPYEQYF. Written as DNA, the CDR3 is TGTGCCAGCAGCTTAGAGACTGTTGGACCCTACGAGCAGTACTTC. The genes are TRBV7-2 and TRBJ2-7; D not certain. The CDR3 is 15 residues long. V was cut by 1 base and J by 2 bases, with 12 bases left in between. Germline V gene lookup returns CDR1 SGHTA and CDR2 FQGNSA.

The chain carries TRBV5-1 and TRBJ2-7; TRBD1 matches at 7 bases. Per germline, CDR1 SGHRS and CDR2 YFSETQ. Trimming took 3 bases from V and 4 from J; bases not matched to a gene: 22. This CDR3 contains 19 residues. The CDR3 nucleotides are TGCGCCAGCAGCTCCAACAGGACAGGTTGCCCCTCGGAATTTTACGAGCAGTACTTC. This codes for CASSSNRTGCPSEFYEQYF.

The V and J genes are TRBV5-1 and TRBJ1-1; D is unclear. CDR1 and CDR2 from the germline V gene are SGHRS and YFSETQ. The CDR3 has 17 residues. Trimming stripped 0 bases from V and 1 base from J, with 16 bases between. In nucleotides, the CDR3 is TGCGCCAGCAGCTTGGGAGCTAGGAGGTCGGGGAACACTGAAGCTTTCTTT. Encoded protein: CASSLGARRSGNTEAFF.

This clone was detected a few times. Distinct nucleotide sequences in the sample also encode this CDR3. CDR3 region: CASSLQETQYF. CDR3 in DNA: TGTGCCAGCAGTTTACAAGAGACCCAGTACTTC. V usage is TRBV12-3 or TRBV12-4 and J usage is TRBJ2-5; D remains ambiguous. This CDR3 region has 11 residues. V was trimmed by 2 bases and J by 2 bases, leaving 0 bases between them.

In nucleotides, the CDR3 is TGCGCCAGCGAAGGGACGGGGGGCGACACCGGGGAGCTGTTTTTT. The encoded protein is CASEGTGGDTGELFF. This chain joins TRBV5-1 and TRBJ2-2; D perhaps matches TRBD2 (7 bases). Between the trimmed V and J ends, which lost 7 bases and 3 bases, there was a span of 16 bases. Germline V gene data show CDR1 as SGHRS and CDR2 as YFSETQ. This CDR3 has 15 residues.

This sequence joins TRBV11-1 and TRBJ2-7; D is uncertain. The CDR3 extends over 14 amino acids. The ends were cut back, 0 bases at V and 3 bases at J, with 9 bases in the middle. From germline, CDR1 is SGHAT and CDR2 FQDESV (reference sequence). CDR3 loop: CASSLALSDYEQYF. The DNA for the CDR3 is TGTGCCAGCAGCTTAGCGCTAAGTGACTACGAGCAGTACTTC.

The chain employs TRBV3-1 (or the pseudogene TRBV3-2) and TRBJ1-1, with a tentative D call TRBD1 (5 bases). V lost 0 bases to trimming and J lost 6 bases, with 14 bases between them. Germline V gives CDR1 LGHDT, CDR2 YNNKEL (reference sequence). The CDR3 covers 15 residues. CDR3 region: CASSQDTRQKAEAFF. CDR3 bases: TGTGCCAGCAGCCAAGATACTCGACAGAAAGCTGAAGCTTTCTTT.

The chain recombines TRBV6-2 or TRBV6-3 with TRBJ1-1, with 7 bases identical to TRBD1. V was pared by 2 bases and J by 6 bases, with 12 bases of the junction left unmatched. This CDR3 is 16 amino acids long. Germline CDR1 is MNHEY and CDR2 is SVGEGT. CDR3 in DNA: TGTGCCAGCAGTTACAACCACAGGGGAGGTGGTGCTGAAGCTTTCTTT. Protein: CASSYNHRGGGAEAFF.

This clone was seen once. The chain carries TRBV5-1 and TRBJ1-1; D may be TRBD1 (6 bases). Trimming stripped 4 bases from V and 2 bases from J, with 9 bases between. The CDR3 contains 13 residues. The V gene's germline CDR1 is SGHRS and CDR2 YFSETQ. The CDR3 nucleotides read TGCGCCAGCAGCGGGGGCTTAAACACTGAAGCTTTCTTT. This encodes CASSGGLNTEAFF.

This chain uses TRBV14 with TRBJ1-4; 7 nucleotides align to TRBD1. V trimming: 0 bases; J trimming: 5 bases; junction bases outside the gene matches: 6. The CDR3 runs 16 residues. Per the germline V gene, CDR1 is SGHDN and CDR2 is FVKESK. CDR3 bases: TGTGCCAGCAGCCAAGATTACAGGGGATCCAATGAAAAACTGTTTTTT. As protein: CASSQDYRGSNEKLFF.

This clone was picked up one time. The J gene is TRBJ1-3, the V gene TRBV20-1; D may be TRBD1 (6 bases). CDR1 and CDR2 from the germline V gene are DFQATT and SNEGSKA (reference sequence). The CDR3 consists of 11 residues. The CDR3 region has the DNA TGCAGCGTCCAGGGGAAGAACACCATATATTTT. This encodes CSVQGKNTIYF.

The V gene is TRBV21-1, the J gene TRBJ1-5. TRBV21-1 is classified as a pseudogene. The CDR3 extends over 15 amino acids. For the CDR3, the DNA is TGTGCCAGCAGCGGGACTTGCTATAGCAATCAGCCCCAGCATTTT. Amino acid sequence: CASSGTCYSNQPQHF.

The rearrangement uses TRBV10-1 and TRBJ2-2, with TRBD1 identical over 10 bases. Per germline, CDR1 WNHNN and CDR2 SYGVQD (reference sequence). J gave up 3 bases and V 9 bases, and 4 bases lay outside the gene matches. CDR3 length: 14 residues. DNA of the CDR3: TGCGCCAGTAGCGGGACAGGGGACACCGGGGAGCTGTTTTTT. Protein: CASSGTGDTGELFF.

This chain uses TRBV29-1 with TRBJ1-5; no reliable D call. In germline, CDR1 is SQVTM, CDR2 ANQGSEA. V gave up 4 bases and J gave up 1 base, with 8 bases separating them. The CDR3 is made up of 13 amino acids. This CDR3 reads CSVAQASNQPQHF. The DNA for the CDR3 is TGCAGCGTTGCGCAGGCCAGCAATCAGCCCCAGCATTTT.

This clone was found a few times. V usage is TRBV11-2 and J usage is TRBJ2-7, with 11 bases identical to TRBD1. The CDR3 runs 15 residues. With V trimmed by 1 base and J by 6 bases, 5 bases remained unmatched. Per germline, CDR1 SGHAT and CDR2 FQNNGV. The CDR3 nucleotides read TGTGCCAGCAGCTTAGGGCCGGGACAGGGGGGCGAGCAGTACTTC. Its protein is CASSLGPGQGGEQYF.

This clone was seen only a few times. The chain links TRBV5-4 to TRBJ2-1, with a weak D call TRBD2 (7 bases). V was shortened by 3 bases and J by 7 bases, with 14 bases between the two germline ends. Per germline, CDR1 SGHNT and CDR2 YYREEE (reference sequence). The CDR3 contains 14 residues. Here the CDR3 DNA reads TGTGCCAGCAGCTCTGGGGGGGCCAGGAATGAGCAGTTCTTC. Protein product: CASSSGGARNEQFF.

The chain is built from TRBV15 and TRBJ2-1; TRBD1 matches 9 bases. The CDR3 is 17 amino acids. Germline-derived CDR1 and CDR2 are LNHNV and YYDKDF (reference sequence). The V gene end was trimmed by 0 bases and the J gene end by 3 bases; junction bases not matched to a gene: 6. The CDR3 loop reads CATSRDAPGQGYNEQFF. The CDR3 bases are TGTGCCACCAGCAGAGATGCCCCGGGACAGGGCTACAATGAGCAGTTCTTC.

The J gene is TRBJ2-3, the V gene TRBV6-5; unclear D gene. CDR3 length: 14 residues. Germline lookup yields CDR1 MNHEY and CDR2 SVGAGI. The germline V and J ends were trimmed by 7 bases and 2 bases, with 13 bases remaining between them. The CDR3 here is CASKIGTVTDTQYF. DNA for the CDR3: TGTGCCAGCAAAATCGGAACAGTCACAGATACGCAGTATTTT.